This T cell receptor beta chain was captured by sequencing in a study of identical twins. This clonotype appeared a few times. A universal primer site was incorporated via template switching, and the cDNA contained unique molecular identifiers. Using its own MiXCR run on the 5' RACE reads, TCRdb lists one record per CDR3 protein. Among 500,000 to 700,000 distinct CDR3 sequences listed, about 7.6% were seen once. Germline loops: CDR1 SEHNR, CDR2 FQNEAQ (reference sequence). J was trimmed by 0 bases and V by 5 bases; bases with no gene match: 5. The CDR3 totals 16 residues. The data were also submitted as part of a second study, on yellow fever vaccine responses in identical twins.

The TCR sequence derives from a woman aged 18-35 years in good health. Sequences were obtained from PBMCs. The chain has TRBV7-9 and TRBJ1-4; TRBD1 matches at 8 bases. The CDR3 reads CASSLRTGSTNEKLFF. CDR3 coding DNA: TGTGCCAGCAGCCTCAGGACAGGGTCAACTAATGAAAAACTGTTTTTT. Full variable domain (rest looked up from reference TRBV7-9 and TRBJ1-4): DTGVSQNPRHKITKRGQNVTFRCDPISEHNRLYWYRQTLGQGPEFLTYFQNEAQLEKSRLLSDRFSAERPKGSFSTLEIQRTEQGDSAMYLCASSLRTGSTNEKLFFGSGTQLSVL.